Shown below are 2 T cell receptor beta chains from a single sample sequenced in a study of shared clonotypes between healthy human individuals. The table came from immunoSEQ multiplex PCR; TCRdb's copy has only in-frame clones and leaves some out. Among more than 2 million clones listed, 85% to 95% were seen once. Cells designated naive CD8 were CD45RO-negative and were positively selected for CCR7, with terminally differentiated effector memory CD45RA+ cells excluded. Input material: naive CD8+ T cells sorted from blood. These receptors were obtained from a man younger than 35 in good health.

This sequence joins TRBV25-1 and TRBJ2-5; D unclear. The germline V gene encodes CDR1 MGHDK and CDR2 SYGVNS. This CDR3 contains 15 residues. Trimming stripped 2 bases from V and 0 bases from J, with 10 bases between. CDR3: CASSELSRDQETQYF. The CDR3 nucleotides are TGTGCCAGCAGTGAACTCTCACGGGACCAAGAGACCCAGTACTTC.

This chain joins TRBV30 and TRBJ2-7, with D possibly being TRBD2 (6 bases). Germline-derived CDR1 and CDR2 are GTSNPN and SVGIG (reference sequence). The V end was cut by 8 bases, the J end by 4 bases, with 12 bases between. The CDR3 sequence is 11 residues long. CDR3 in DNA: TGTGCCACCGGGACTTCTTACGAGCAGTACTTC. Its translation: CATGTSYEQYF.